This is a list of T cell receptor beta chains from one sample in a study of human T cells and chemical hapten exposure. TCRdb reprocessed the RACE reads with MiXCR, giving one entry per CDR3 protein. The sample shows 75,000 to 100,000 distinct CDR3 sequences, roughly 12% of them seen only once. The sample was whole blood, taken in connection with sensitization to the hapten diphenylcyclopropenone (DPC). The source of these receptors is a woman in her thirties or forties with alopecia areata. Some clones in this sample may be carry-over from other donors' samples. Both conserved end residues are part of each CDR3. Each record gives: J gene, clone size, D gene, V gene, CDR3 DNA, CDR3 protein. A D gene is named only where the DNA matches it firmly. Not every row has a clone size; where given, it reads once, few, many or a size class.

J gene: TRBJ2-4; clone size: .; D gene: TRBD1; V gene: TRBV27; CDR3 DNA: TGTGCCAGCAGGGGATCCGACAGGGTCAAAAACATTCAGTACTTC; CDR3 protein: CASRGSDRVKNIQYF
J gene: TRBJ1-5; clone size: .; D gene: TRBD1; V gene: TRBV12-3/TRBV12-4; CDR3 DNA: TGTGCCAGCAGTTTAAAGGGCCAAGGGGGCTACAGTCAGCCCCAGCATTTT; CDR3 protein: CASSLKGQGGYSQPQHF
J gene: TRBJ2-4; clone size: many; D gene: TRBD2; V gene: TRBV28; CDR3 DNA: TGTGCCGGGGGGGACCGGACCAAAAACATTCAGTACTTC; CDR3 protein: CAGGDRTKNIQYF
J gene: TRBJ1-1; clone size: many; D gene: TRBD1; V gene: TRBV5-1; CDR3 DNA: TGCGCCAGCAGCGAAAGACAGGGCAACACTGAAGCTTTCTTT; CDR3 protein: CASSERQGNTEAFF
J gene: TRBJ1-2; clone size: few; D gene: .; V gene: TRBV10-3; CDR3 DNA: TGTGCCATCAGTGCCGACGGCCGCTATGGCTACACCTTC; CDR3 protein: CAISADGRYGYTF
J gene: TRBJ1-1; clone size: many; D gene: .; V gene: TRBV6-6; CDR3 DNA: TGTGCCAGCAGTTACGACAGACCGAACACTGAAGCTTTCTTT; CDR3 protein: CASSYDRPNTEAFF
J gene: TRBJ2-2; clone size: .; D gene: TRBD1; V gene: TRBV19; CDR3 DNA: TGTGCCAGTAAGATAGGAAGGCAGGGGGCGTGGGAGCTGTTTTTT; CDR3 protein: CASKIGRQGAWELFF
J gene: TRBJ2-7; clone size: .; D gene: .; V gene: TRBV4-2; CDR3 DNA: TGTGCCAGCAGCCAAGATCGGTCCTCAATCTCCTACGAGCAGTACTTC; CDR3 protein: CASSQDRSSISYEQYF
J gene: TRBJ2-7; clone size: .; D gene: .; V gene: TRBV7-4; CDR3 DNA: TGTGCCAGCACTAAAGCGGGCCTCCTCTACGAGCAGTACTTC; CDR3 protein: CASTKAGLLYEQYF
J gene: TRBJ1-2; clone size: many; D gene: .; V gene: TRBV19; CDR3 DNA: TGTGCCAGTAGTGAGAGGGCATCGGACTATGGCTACACCTTC; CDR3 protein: CASSERASDYGYTF
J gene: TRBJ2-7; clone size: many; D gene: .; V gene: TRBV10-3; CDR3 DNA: TGTGCCATCAGTGAGATCCCCGACGGAACCTACGAGCAGTACTTC; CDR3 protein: CAISEIPDGTYEQYF
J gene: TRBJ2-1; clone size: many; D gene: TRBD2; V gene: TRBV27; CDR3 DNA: TGTGCCAGCAGTCAGACTAGCGGGAGTGGGGTCTACAATGAGCAGTTCTTC; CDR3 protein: CASSQTSGSGVYNEQFF
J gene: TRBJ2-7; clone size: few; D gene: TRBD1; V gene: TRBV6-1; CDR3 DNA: TGTGCCAGCAGTCAGGGGGCTCAGGAGCAGTACTTC; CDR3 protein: CASSQGAQEQYF
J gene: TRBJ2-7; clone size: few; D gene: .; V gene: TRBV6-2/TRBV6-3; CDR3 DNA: TGTGCCAGCAGTTATCCGCGTGGACGAGCCTACGAGCAGTACTTC; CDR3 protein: CASSYPRGRAYEQYF
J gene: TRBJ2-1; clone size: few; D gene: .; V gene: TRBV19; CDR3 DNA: TGTGCCAGCTCCAGGGTTGATGAGCAGTTCTTC; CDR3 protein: CASSRVDEQFF
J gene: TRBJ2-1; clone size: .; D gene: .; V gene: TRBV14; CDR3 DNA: TGTGCCAGCAGCCAGCTCTCGGGAATCTTCAATGAGCAGTTCTTC; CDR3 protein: CASSQLSGIFNEQFF
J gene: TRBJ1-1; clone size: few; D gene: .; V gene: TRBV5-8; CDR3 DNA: TGTGCCAGCAGCCATGAAGGACGGCCGAACACTGAAGCTTTCTTT; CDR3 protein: CASSHEGRPNTEAFF